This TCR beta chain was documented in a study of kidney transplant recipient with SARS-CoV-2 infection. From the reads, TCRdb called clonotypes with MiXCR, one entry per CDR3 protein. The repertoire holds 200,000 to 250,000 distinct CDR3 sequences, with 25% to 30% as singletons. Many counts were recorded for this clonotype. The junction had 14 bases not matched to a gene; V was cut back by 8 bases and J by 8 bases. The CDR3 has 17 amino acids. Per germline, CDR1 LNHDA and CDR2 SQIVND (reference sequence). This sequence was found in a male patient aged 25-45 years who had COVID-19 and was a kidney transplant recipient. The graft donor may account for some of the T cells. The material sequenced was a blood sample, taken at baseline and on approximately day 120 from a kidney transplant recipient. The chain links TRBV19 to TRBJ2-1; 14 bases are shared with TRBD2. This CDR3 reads CASGPGGRLAGGYEQFF. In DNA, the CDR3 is TGTGCCAGTGGACCGGGGGGGCGACTAGCGGGAGGGTATGAGCAGTTCTTC.